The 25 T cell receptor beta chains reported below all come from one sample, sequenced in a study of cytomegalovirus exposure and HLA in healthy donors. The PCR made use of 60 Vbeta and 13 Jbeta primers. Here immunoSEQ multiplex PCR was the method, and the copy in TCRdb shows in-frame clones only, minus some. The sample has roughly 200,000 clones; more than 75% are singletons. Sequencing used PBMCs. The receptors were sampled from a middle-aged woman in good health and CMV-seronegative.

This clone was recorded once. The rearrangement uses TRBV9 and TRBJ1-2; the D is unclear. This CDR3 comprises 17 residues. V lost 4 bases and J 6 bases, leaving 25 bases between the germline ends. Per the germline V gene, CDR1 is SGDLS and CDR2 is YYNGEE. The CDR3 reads CASSPREVGNPRDGYTF. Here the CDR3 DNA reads TGTGCCAGCAGCCCCCGGGAGGTCGGCAACCCTAGGGATGGCTACACCTTC.

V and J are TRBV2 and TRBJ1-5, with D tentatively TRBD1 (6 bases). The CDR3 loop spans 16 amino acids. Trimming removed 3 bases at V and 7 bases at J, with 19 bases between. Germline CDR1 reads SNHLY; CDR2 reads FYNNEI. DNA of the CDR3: TGTGCCAGCAGTGAGTATTGGACAGCCAGCCGGCAGCCCCAGCATTTT. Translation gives CASSEYWTASRQPQHF.

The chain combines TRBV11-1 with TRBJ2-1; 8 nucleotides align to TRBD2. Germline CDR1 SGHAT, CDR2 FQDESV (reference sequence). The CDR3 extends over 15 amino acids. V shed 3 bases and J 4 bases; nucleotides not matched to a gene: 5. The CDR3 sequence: CASSFERGKYNEQFF. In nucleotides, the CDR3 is TGTGCCAGCAGCTTCGAGCGGGGGAAGTACAATGAGCAGTTCTTC.

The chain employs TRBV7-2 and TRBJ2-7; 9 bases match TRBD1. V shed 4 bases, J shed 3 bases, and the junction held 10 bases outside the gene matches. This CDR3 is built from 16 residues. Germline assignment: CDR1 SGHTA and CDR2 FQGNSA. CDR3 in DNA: TGTGCCAGCAGCTATCCACAGGGGGCTTATCTCTACGAGCAGTACTTC. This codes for CASSYPQGAYLYEQYF.

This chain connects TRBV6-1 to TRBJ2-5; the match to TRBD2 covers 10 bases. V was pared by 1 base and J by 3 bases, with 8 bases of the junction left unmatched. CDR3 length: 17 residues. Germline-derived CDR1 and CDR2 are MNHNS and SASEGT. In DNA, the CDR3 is TGTGCCAGCAGTGAAGAAAGGAGCCTAGCGGGAGAAGAGACCCAGTACTTC. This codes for CASSEERSLAGEETQYF.

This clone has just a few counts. The CDR3 DNA sequence: TGTGCCAGCGGGAGTAGGGCAGACCACGAGCAGTACTTC. Translated, it gives CASGSRADHEQYF. V usage is TRBV27 and J usage is TRBJ2-7, with D perhaps matching TRBD2 (5 bases). V dropped 8 bases and J dropped 5 bases, with 16 bases sitting between them. CDR3 length: 13 amino acids. Per the germline V gene, CDR1 is MNHEY and CDR2 is SMNVEV (reference sequence).

The chain's CDR3 is CASTDPADRGMDRGSGYGYTF. CDR3 sequence (DNA): TGTGCCAGTACCGACCCGGCGGACAGGGGTATGGACAGGGGGTCGGGTTATGGCTACACCTTC. The rearrangement links TRBV19 to TRBJ1-2; 10 positions match TRBD1. Germline V gene lookup returns CDR1 LNHDA and CDR2 SQIVND (reference sequence). V dropped 7 bases and J dropped 5; count of bases not matched to a gene: 28. This CDR3 is 21 amino acids long.

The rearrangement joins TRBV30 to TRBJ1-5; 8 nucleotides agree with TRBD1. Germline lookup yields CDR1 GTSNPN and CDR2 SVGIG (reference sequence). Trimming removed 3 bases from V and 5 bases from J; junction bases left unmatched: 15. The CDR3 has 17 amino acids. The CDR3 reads CAWRSTFRGTGDQPQHF. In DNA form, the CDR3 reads TGTGCCTGGAGGTCAACCTTCCGGGGGACAGGCGATCAGCCCCAGCATTTT.

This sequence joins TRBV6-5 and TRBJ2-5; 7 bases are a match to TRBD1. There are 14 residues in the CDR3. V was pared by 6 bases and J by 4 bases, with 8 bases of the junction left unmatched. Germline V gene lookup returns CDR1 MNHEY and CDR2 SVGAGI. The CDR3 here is CASRLRGRGETQYF. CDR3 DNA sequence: TGTGCCAGCAGGTTGAGGGGGCGAGGAGAGACCCAGTACTTC.

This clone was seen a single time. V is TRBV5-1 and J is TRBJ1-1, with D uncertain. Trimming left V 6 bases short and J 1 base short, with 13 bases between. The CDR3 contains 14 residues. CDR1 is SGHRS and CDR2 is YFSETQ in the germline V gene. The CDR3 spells CASTLGPGNTEAFF. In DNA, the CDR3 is TGCGCCAGCACCCTCGGTCCGGGGAACACTGAAGCTTTCTTT.

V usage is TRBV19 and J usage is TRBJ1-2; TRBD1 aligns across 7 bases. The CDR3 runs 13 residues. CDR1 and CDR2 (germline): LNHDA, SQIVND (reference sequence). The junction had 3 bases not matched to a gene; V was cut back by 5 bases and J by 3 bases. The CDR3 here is CASSPDRDYGYTF. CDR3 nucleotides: TGTGCCAGTAGTCCCGACAGGGACTATGGCTACACCTTC.

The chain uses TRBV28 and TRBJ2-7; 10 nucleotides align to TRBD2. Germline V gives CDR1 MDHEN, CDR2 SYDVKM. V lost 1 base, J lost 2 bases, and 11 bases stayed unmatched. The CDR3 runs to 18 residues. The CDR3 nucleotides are TGTGCCAGCAGTTTATACCCTCGGACTAGCGGCAACACCTACGAGCAGTACTTC. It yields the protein CASSLYPRTSGNTYEQYF. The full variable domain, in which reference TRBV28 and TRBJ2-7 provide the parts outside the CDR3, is DVKVTQSSRYLVKRTGEKVFLECVQDMDHENMFWYRQDPGLGLRLIYFSYDVKMKEKGDIPEGYSVSREKKERFSLILESASTNQTSMYLCASSLYPRTSGNTYEQYFGPGTRLTVT.

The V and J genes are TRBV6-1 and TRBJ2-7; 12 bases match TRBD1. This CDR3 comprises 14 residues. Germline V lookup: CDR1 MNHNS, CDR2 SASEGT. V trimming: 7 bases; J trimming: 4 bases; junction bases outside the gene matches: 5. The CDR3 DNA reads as TGTGCCAGCATCAGGGACAGGGGGCGATACGAGCAGTACTTC. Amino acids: CASIRDRGRYEQYF.

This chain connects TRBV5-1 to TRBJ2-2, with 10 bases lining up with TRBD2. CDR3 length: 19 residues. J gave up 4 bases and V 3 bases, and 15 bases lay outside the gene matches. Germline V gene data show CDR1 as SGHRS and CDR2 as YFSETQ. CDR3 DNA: TGCGCCAGCAGCTCGGCAGTGCAGCGGGAGGGCCGTATCACCGGGGAGCTGTTTTTT. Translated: CASSSAVQREGRITGELFF.

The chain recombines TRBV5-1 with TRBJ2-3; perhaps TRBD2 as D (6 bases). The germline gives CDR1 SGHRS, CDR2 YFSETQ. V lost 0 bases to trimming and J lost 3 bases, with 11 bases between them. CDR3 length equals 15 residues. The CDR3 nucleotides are TGCGCCAGCAGCTTGGAGGGCCGGGAGACAGATACGCAGTATTTT. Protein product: CASSLEGRETDTQYF.

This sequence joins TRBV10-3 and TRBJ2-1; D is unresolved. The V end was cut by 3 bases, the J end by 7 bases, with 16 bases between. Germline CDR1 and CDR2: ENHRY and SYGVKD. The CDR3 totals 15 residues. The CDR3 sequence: CAISDPSAAWNEQFF. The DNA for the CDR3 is TGTGCCATCAGTGACCCCTCTGCGGCTTGGAATGAGCAGTTCTTC.

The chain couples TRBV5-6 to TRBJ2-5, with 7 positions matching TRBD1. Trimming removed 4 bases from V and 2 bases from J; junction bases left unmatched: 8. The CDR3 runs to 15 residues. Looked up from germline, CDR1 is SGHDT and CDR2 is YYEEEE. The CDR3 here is CASSTTGPGQETQYF. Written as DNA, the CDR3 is TGTGCCAGCAGCACGACAGGGCCAGGTCAAGAGACCCAGTACTTC.

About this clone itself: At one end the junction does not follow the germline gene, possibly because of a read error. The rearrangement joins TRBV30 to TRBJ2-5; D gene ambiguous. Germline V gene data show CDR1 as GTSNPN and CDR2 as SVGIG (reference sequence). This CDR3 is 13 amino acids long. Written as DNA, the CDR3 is TGTGCCTCTCGAACTGCCCACGTGGAGAGCCAGTACTTC. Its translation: CASRTAHVESQYF.

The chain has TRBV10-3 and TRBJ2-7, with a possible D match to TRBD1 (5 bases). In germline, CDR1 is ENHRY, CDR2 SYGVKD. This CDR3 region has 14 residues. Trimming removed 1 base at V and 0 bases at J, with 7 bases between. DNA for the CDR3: TGTGCCATCAGTGAGTACGACAGCTCCTACGAGCAGTACTTC. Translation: CAISEYDSSYEQYF.

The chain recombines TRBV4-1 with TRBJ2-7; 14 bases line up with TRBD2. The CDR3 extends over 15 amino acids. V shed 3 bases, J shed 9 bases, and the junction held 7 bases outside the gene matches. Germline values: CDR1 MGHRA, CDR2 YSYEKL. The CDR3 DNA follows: TGCGCCAGCAGCCAGACTAGCGGGAGGGAACTTGGGCAGTACTTC. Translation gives CASSQTSGRELGQYF.

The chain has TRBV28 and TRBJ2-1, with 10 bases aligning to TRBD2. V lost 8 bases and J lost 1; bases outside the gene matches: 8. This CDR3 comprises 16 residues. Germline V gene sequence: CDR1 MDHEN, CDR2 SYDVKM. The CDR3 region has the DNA TGTGCCAGCTCGCCTAGCGGGAGTAGGTCCTACAATGAGCAGTTCTTC. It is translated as CASSPSGSRSYNEQFF.

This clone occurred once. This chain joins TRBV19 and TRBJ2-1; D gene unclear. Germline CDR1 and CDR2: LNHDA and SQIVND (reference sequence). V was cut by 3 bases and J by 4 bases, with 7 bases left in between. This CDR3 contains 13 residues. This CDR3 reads CASSIPFYNEQFF. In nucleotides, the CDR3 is TGTGCCAGTAGTATTCCCTTTTACAATGAGCAGTTCTTC.

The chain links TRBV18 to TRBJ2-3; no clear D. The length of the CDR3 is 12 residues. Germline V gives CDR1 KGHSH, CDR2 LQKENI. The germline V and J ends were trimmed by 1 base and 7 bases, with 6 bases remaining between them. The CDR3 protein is CASSPQQNTQYF. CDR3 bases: TGTGCCAGCTCACCACAACAGAATACGCAGTATTTT.

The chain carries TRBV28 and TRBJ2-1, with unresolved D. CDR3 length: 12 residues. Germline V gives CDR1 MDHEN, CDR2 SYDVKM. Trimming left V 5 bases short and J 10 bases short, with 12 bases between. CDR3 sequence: CASSPWQKEQFF. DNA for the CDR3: TGTGCCAGCAGTCCTTGGCAGAAAGAGCAGTTCTTC.

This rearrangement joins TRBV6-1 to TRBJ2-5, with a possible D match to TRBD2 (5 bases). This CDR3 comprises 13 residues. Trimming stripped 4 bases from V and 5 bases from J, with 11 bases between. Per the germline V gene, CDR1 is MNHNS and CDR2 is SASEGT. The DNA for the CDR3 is TGTGCCAGCAGTGGACCTTCGGGGGAGACCCAGTACTTC. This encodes CASSGPSGETQYF.